The T cell receptor (beta chain) described here comes from a study of blood T cell repertoires in COVID-19. Study at large: Researchers got acute and convalescent COVID-19 samples from the United States, Italy and Spain. PBMCs, B-cell-depleted T cells, or T cells were the source of the cDNA or gDNA that made up the material.

Germline values: CDR1 SGHVS, CDR2 FQNEAQ. This CDR3 comprises 17 residues. V lost 0 bases, J lost 0 bases, and 8 bases stayed unmatched. In the original analysis: Reference gene primer amplification gave estimated nucleated cell counts. Method: immunoSEQ multiplex PCR; TCRdb's copy keeps in-frame clones and lacks some. V and J calls plus clone size are reproduced from that table; the DNA served to infer D and trimming. The sample lists 100,000 to 150,000 clones, about 85% seen once, with over 20% in the top ten. The V gene is TRBV7-8, the J gene TRBJ2-7; 7 nucleotides align to TRBD2. Sequencing was carried out using peripheral blood. This TCR came from a woman of 80 years or more with acute or convalescent COVID-19. The CDR3 DNA reads TGTGCCAGCAGCTTAGCGTCCGGGACGGGGGGCTCCTACGAGCAGTACTTC. It translates to CASSLASGTGGSYEQYF.